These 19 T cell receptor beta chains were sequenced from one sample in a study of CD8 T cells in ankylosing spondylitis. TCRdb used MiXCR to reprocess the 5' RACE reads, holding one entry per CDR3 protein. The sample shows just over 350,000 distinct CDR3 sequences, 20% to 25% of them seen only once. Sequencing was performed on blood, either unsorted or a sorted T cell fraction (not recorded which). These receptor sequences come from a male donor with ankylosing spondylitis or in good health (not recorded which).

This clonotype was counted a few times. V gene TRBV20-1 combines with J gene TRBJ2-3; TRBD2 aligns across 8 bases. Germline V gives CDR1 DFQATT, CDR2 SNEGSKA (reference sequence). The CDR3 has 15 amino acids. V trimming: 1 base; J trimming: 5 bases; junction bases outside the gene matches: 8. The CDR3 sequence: CSARVDGGAQDTQYF. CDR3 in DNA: TGCAGTGCTAGAGTCGACGGGGGGGCCCAAGATACGCAGTATTTT.

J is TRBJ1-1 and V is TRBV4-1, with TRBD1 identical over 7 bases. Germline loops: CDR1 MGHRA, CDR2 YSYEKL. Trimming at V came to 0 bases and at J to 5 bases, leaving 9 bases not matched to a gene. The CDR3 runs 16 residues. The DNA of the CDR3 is TGCGCCAGCAGCCAAGATGGGACAGATTTTGGGACTGAAGCTTTCTTT. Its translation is CASSQDGTDFGTEAFF.

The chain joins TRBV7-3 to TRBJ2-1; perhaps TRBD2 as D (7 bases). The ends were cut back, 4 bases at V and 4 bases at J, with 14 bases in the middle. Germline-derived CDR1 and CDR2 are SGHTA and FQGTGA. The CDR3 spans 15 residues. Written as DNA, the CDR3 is TGTGCCAGCAGCTCCCGGGGGGCCTCGTACAATGAGCAGTTCTTC. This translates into CASSSRGASYNEQFF.

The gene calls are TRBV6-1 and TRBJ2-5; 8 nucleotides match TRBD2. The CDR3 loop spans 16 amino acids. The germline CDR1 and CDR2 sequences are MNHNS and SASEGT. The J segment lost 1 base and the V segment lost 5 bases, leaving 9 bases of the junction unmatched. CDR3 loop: CASSTPGGLPQETQYF. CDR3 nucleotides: TGTGCCAGCAGTACCCCGGGGGGGCTGCCCCAAGAGACCCAGTACTTC.

CDR3 DNA: TGTGCCAGCAGTTTGGGGGGTTGGAATCAGCCCCAGCATTTT. It codes for CASSLGGWNQPQHF. The chain links TRBV12-3 or TRBV12-4 to TRBJ1-5; D might be TRBD1 (5 bases). CDR3 size: 14 residues. V was clipped by 3 bases and J by 4 bases, with 10 bases between them.

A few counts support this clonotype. Here the CDR3 reads CASSHRAFMETQYF. In nucleotides, the CDR3 is TGCGCCAGCAGCCACCGCGCTTTCATGGAGACCCAGTACTTC. The rearrangement joins TRBV4-1 to TRBJ2-5; D is unclear. The CDR3 is 14 residues long. Germline V gene data show CDR1 as MGHRA and CDR2 as YSYEKL. V was clipped by 3 bases and J by 5 bases, with 13 bases between them.

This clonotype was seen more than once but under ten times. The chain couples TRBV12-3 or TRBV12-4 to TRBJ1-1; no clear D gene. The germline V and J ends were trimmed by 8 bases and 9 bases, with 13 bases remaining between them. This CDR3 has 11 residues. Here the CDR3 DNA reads TGTGCCAGCGCCCTTGGGGATCAAGCTTTCTTT. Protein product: CASALGDQAFF.

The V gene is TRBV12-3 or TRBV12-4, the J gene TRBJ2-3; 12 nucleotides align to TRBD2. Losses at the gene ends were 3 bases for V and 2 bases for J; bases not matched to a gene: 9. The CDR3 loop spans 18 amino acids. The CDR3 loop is CASSLGLAGGHDTDTQYF. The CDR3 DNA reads TGTGCCAGCAGTTTGGGGCTAGCGGGGGGGCACGACACAGATACGCAGTATTTT.

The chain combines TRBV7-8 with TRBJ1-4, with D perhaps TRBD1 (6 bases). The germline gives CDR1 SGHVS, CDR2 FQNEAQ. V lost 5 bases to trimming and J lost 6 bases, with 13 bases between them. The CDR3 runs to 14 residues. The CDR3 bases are TGTGCCAGCAGCCGGGACACGGGGTATGAAAAACTGTTTTTT. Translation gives CASSRDTGYEKLFF.

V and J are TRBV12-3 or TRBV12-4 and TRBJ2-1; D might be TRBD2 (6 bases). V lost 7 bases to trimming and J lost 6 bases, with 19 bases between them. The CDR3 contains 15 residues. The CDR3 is CASTGSERGINEQFF. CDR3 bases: TGTGCCAGCACCGGCTCCGAACGGGGGATCAATGAGCAGTTCTTC.

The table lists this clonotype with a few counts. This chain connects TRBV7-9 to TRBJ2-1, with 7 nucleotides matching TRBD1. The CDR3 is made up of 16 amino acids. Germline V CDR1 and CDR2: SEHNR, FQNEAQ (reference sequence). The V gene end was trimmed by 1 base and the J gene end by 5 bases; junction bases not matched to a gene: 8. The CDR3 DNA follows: TGTGCCAGCAGCTTAGAGACAGGGCCCTGGAACAATGAGCAGTTCTTC. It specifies CASSLETGPWNNEQFF.

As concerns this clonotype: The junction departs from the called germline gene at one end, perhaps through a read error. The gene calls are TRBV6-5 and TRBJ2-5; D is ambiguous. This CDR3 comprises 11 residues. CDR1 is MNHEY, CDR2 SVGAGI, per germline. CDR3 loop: CQVPWEETQYF. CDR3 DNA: TGCCAGGTCCCATGGGAAGAGACCCAGTACTTC.

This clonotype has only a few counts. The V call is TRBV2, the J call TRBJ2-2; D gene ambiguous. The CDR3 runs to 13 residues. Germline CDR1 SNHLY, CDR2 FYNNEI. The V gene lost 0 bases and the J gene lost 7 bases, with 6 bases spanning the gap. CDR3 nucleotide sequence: TGTGCCAGCAGTGAAGCTTTTGGCGGGGAGCTGTTTTTT. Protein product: CASSEAFGGELFF.

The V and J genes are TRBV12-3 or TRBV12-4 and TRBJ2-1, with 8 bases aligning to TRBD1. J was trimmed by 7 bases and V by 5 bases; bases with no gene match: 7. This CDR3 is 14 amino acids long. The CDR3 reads CASSLRGPINEQFF. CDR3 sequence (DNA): TGTGCCAGCAGTCTCAGGGGGCCCATTAATGAGCAGTTCTTC.

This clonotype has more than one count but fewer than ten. CDR3: CSAIDSARVNTEAFF. The CDR3 nucleotides read TGCAGCGCGATAGATTCGGCGCGGGTGAACACTGAAGCTTTCTTT. The chain has TRBV29-1 and TRBJ1-1; unclear D gene. Germline V CDR1 and CDR2: SQVTM, ANQGSEA. V was clipped by 7 bases and J by 0 bases, with 18 bases between them. The length of the CDR3 is 15 residues.

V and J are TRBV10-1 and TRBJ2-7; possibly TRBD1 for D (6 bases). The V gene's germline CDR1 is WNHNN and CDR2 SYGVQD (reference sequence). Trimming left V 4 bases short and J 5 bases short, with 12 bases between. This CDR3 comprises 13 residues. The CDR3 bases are TGCGCCAGCAGTGTCGTACAGGGAAACGAGCAGTACTTC. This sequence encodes CASSVVQGNEQYF.

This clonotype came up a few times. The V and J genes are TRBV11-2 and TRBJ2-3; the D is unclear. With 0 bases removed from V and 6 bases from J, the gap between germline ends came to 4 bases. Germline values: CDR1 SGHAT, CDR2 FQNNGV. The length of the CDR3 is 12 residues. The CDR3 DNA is TGTGCCAGCAGCTTAGACTTTGATACGCAGTATTTT. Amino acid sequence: CASSLDFDTQYF.

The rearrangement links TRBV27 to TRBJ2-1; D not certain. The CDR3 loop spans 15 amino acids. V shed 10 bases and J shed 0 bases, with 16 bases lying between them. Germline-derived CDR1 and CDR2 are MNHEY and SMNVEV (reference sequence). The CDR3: CATSLSSSSYNEQFF. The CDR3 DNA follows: TGTGCCACCTCCCTGTCGTCATCCTCCTACAATGAGCAGTTCTTC.

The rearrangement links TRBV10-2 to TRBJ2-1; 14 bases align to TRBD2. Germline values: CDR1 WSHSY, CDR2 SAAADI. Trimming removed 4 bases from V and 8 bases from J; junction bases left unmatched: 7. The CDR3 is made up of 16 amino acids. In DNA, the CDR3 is TGCGCCAGCAGTGGGACGGGACTAGCGGGGGAGGATGAGCAGTTCTTC. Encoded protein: CASSGTGLAGEDEQFF.